This T cell receptor (beta chain) was sequenced for a study of T cells after yellow fever vaccination. Trimming took 0 bases from V and 7 from J, leaving 7 bases between them. Germline assignment: CDR1 SGHRS and CDR2 YFSETQ. The CDR3 has 12 amino acids. TCRdb fed the 5' RACE reads into MiXCR, producing one record per CDR3 protein. There are approximately 160,000 distinct CDR3 sequences in the sample; 9.3% occur only once, and 35% to 40% lies in the top ten. This chain joins TRBV5-1 and TRBJ1-1; D is unresolved. The receptor was isolated from a man aged 18 to 30 who received the YFV17D yellow fever vaccine. The source was CD8+ T cells sorted from PBMCs, collected 45 days after the yellow fever booster vaccination. CDR3 nucleotide sequence: TGCGCCAGCAGCTTGGCCGGGATTGAAGCTTTCTTT. Protein sequence: CASSLAGIEAFF. Looking up the rest from reference TRBV5-1 and TRBJ1-1 gives the full variable domain: KAGVTQTPRYLIKTRGQQVTLSCSPISGHRSVSWYQQTPGQGLQFLFEYFSETQRNKGNFPGRFSGRQFSNSRSEMNVSTLELGDSALYLCASSLAGIEAFFGQGTRLTVV.